This TCR beta chain was found in a study of shared clonotypes between healthy human individuals. General study points: It was only blood that was sampled, and tissue repertoires likely differ. It was the few donors that limited the genetic and exposure-history diversity represented.

Points on this clone: Its antigen is still unknown.

The ends were cut back, 3 bases at V and 7 bases at J, with 13 bases in the middle. The CDR3 length is 14 residues. Germline V CDR1 and CDR2: SEHNR, FQNEAQ (reference sequence). This table comes from immunoSEQ multiplex PCR, and its TCRdb copy is limited to in-frame clones, with some not included. The sample holds 1.4 million to 1.5 million clones, around 97% seen once. Sequencing was carried out using naive CD4+ T cells sorted from blood. Subset denoted: CD45RA+ positively selected. The receptor was derived from a man younger than 45 in good health. The V and J genes are TRBV7-9 and TRBJ2-1; D gene unclear. The CDR3 DNA sequence: TGTGCCAGCAGCTTGTCTGGACGGTCAAATGAGCAGTTCTTC. Protein: CASSLSGRSNEQFF.